Each of the 11 T cell receptor beta chains below was sequenced from the same sample in a study of blood T cells in healthy people across ages. A second PCR, run for roughly 7 to 12 cycles, used a sample-barcoded 5' primer plus a J-beta primer mix. Using its own MiXCR run on the 5' RACE reads, TCRdb lists one record per CDR3 protein. Among about a million distinct CDR3 sequences listed, roughly two fifths were seen once. The sequenced sample consisted of blood. The receptors were sampled from a man younger than 35 in good health.

This clonotype was picked up many times. The chain combines TRBV29-1 with TRBJ2-7; a weak D match, TRBD1 (6 bases). With 3 bases removed from V and 7 bases from J, the gap between germline ends came to 10 bases. CDR1 is SQVTM, CDR2 ANQGSEA, per germline. The CDR3 sequence is 11 residues long. CDR3 loop: CSVEDSQEQYF. The CDR3 nucleotides read TGCAGCGTTGAGGACAGTCAAGAGCAGTACTTC.

The rearrangement links TRBV14 to TRBJ2-4, with TRBD2 identical over 7 bases. The J call may be wrong; the DNA end is better matched by TRBJ2-7. The CDR3 sequence is 15 residues long. The germline V gene encodes CDR1 SGHDN and CDR2 FVKESK. DNA for the CDR3: TGTGCCAGCAGCCTCCAGCCCGGGGGGTTGTACGAGCAGTACTTC. It yields the protein CASSLQPGGLYEQYF.

This clonotype was picked up a small number of times. Germline and junction disagree at one end, which may indicate a read error. This CDR3 reads CASCFTNSNQPQHF. The CDR3 bases are TGTGCCAGCTGCTTCACCAATAGCAATCAGCCCCAGCATTTT. The rearrangement joins TRBV7-2 to TRBJ1-5; D remains unclear. Germline values: CDR1 SGHTA, CDR2 FQGNSA. This CDR3 comprises 14 residues.

This clonotype was detected only a few times. This chain links TRBV4-3 with TRBJ2-5; no definite D call. V dropped 0 bases and J dropped 5 bases, with 13 bases sitting between them. This CDR3 spans 15 amino acids. Germline V gene lookup returns CDR1 LGHNA and CDR2 YSLEER. The CDR3 nucleotides read TGCGCCAGCAGCCAAGATCCCGCCCTGACCGAGACCCAGTACTTC. As protein: CASSQDPALTETQYF.

This clonotype appeared a few times. The chain's CDR3 is CASSPSRTGKTEAFF. CDR3 sequence (DNA): TGCGCCAGCAGCCCGTCCCGGACAGGGAAAACTGAAGCTTTCTTT. The chain uses TRBV4-1 and TRBJ1-1; TRBD1 agrees at 8 bases. The CDR3 totals 15 residues. The J segment lost 5 bases and the V segment lost 4 bases, leaving 9 bases of the junction unmatched. Germline assignment: CDR1 MGHRA and CDR2 YSYEKL.

The chain uses TRBV9 and TRBJ2-5, with 7 bases lining up with TRBD1. TRBJ2-7 explains the end of the DNA better; the J call may be wrong. CDR1 and CDR2 from the germline V gene are SGDLS and YYNGEE. The CDR3 contains 15 residues. The CDR3 loop reads CASSATGTDFYEQYF. The CDR3 DNA follows: TGTGCCAGCAGCGCCACCGGGACAGACTTCTACGAGCAGTACTTC.

CDR3 DNA sequence: TGTGCCAGCAGCACGACCGAGGGACAGCAAGAGACCCAGTTCTTC. Translation: CASSTTEGQQETQFF. This chain connects TRBV7-9 to TRBJ2-5, with 7 nucleotides matching TRBD1. The DNA end favors TRBJ2-1, so the J call may be wrong. Germline V lookup: CDR1 SEHNR, CDR2 FQNEAQ (reference sequence). The CDR3 covers 15 residues.

V and J are TRBV2 and TRBJ1-5, with D unclear. Germline V gives CDR1 SNHLY, CDR2 FYNNEI. This CDR3 has 15 amino acids. V lost 6 bases and J lost 0, with 12 bases in between. CDR3 loop: CASSEVDYSNQPQHF. The CDR3 DNA follows: TGTGCCAGCAGCGAGGTGGATTATAGCAATCAGCCCCAGCATTTT.

Only one count was recorded for this clonotype. V usage is TRBV4-3 and J usage is TRBJ1-4; D is uncertain. This CDR3 is built from 15 residues. Germline V gene sequence: CDR1 LGHNA, CDR2 YSLEER. The germline V and J ends were trimmed by 0 bases and 8 bases, with 13 bases remaining between them. The CDR3 protein is CASSQDNGWREKLFF. The CDR3 DNA reads as TGCGCCAGCAGCCAAGATAATGGGTGGCGAGAAAAACTGTTTTTT.

This chain uses TRBV15 with TRBJ1-4; D gene ambiguous. The V and J ends lost 0 bases and 0 bases respectively, with 11 bases between them. Germline lookup yields CDR1 LNHNV and CDR2 YYDKDF (reference sequence). This CDR3 contains 17 residues. In DNA, the CDR3 is TGTGCCACCAGCAGAGATCGTGTGGTTGCAACTAATGAAAAACTGTTTTTT. Amino acid sequence: CATSRDRVVATNEKLFF.

The table lists this clonotype with many counts. The chain joins TRBV5-1 to TRBJ2-1; 9 bases are shared with TRBD2. CDR1 SGHRS and CDR2 YFSETQ come from the germline V gene. CDR3 length equals 17 residues. J gave up 0 bases and V 4 bases, and 8 bases lay outside the gene matches. In DNA form, the CDR3 reads TGCGCCAGCAGCCCTTCCATTAGCGGGAGCTCCTACAATGAGCAGTTCTTC. Its translation: CASSPSISGSSYNEQFF. Based on the CDR3 plus reference TRBV5-1 and TRBJ2-1, the full variable domain is KAGVTQTPRYLIKTRGQQVTLSCSPISGHRSVSWYQQTPGQGLQFLFEYFSETQRNKGNFPGRFSGRQFSNSRSEMNVSTLELGDSALYLCASSPSISGSSYNEQFFGPGTRLTVL.